The clone carrying this T cell receptor (beta chain) was counted between two and nine times. The data derive from a study of brain T cells in children with intractable seizures. In germline, CDR1 is MNHEY, CDR2 SVGAGI. There are 13 residues in the CDR3. V was pared by 6 bases and J by 7 bases, with 8 bases of the junction left unmatched. The method was immunoSEQ multiplex PCR; TCRdb's version includes in-frame clones alone and lacks a portion of them. The repertoire includes 300,000 to 400,000 clones, more than 85% of them detected once, and around 5% sits in the top ten. The time point was: blood from clinic visit 5 months post-surgery; TSC patient then seizure free.

The chain has TRBV6-5 and TRBJ2-7; 8 bases fit TRBD2. The source is a boy under two years old with tuberous sclerosis and intractable seizures. This specimen was peripheral blood, taken 4 to 5 months after surgery. CDR3 coding DNA: TGTGCCAGCAGACAAGCGGGGGTGGTTGAGCAGTACTTC. As protein: CASRQAGVVEQYF.